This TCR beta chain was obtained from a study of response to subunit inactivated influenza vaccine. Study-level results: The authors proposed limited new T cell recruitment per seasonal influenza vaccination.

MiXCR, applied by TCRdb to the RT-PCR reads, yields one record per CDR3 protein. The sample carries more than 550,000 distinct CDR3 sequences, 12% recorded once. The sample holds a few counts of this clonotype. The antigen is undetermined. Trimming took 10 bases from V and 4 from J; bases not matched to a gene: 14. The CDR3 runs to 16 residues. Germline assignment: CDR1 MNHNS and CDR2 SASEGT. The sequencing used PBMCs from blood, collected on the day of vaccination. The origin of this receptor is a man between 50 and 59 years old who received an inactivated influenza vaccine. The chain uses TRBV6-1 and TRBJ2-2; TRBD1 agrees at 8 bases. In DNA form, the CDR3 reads TGTGCCATTCAACAAAACAGGGGGGCTAGCACCGGGGAGCTGTTTTTT. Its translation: CAIQQNRGASTGELFF.